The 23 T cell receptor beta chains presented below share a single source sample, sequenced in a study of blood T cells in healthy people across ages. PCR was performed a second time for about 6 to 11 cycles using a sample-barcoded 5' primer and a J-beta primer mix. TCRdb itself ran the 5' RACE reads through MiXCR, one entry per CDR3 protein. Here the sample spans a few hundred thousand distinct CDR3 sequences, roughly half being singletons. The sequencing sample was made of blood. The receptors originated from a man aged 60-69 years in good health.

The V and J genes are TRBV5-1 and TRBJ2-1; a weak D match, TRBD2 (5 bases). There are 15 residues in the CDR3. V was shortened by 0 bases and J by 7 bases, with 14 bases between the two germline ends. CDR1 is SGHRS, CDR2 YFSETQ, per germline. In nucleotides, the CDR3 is TGCGCCAGCAGCTTGGCCCTAGCTTCAAGTAATGAGCAGTTCTTC. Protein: CASSLALASSNEQFF.

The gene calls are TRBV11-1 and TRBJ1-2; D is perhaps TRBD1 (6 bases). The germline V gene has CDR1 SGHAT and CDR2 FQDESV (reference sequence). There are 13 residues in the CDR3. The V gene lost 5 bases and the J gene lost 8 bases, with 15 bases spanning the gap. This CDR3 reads CASSTGGWGGYTF. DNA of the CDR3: TGTGCCAGCAGCACCGGGGGCTGGGGAGGCTACACCTTC.

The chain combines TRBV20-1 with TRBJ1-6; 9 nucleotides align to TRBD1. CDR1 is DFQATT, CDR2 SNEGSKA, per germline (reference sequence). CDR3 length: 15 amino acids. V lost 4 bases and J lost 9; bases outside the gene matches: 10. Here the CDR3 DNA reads TGCAGTGCTAACTTCCGACAGGGGGGAAGTTCACCCCTCCACTTT. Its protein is CSANFRQGGSSPLHF.

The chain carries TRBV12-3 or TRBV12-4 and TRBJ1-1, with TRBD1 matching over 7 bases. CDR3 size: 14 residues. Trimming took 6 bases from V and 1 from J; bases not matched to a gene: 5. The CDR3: CASRRTGANTEAFF. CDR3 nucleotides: TGTGCCAGCAGACGCACAGGGGCGAACACTGAAGCTTTCTTT.

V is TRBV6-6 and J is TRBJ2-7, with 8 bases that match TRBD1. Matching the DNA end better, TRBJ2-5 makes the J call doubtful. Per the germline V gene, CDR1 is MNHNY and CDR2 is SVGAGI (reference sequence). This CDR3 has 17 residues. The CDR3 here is CASSYPPGQVQVETQYF. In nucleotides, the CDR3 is TGTGCCAGCAGTTACCCCCCGGGACAGGTCCAGGTGGAGACCCAGTACTTC.

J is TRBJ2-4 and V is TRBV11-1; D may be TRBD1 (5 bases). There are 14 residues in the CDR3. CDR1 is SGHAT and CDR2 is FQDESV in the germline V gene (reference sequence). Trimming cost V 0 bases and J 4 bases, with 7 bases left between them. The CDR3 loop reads CASSLAGAKNIQYF. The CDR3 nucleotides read TGTGCCAGCAGCTTAGCAGGGGCGAAAAACATTCAGTACTTC.

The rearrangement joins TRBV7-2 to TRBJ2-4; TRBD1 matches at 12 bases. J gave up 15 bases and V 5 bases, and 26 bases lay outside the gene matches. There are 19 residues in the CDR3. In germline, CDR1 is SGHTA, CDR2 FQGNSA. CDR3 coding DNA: TGTGCCAGCAGCCCCCGGGGGACAGGGGGCCGGTATTCCTCCTACGAGCGGTACTTC. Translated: CASSPRGTGGRYSSYERYF.

Here the CDR3 DNA reads TGCAGCGTTGGTAGGTGGGCGAAAGCTTTCTTT. Protein: CSVGRWAKAFF. V usage is TRBV29-1 and J usage is TRBJ1-1; D call uncertain. This CDR3 is built from 11 residues. Germline values: CDR1 SQVTM, CDR2 ANQGSEA. V shed 4 bases and J shed 9 bases, with 12 bases lying between them. Looking up the rest from reference TRBV29-1 and TRBJ1-1 gives the full variable domain: SAVISQKPSRDICQRGTSLTIQCQVDSQVTMMFWYRQQPGQSLTLIATANQGSEATYESGFVIDKFPISRPNLTFSTLTVSNMSPEDSSIYLCSVGRWAKAFFGQGTRLTVV.

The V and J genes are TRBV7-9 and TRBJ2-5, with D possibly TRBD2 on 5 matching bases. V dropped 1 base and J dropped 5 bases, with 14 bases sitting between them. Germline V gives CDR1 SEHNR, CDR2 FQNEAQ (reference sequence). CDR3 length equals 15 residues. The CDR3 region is CASSLVEAVWETQYF. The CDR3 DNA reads TGTGCCAGCAGCTTAGTGGAGGCAGTGTGGGAGACCCAGTACTTC. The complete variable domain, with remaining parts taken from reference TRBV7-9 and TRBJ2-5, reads DTGVSQNPRHKITKRGQNVTFRCDPISEHNRLYWYRQTLGQGPEFLTYFQNEAQLEKSRLLSDRFSAERPKGSFSTLEIQRTEQGDSAMYLCASSLVEAVWETQYFGPGTRLLVL.

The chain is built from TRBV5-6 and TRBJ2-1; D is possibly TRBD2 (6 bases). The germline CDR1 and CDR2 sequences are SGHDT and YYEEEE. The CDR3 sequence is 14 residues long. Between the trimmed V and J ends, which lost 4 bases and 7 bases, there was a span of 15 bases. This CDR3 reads CASSADGGINEQFF. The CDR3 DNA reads TGTGCCAGCAGCGCTGACGGCGGGATTAATGAGCAGTTCTTC.

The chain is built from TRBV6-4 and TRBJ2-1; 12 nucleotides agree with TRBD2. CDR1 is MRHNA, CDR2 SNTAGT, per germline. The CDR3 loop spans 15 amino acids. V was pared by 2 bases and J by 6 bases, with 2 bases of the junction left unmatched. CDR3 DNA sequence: TGTGCCAGCAGTGACGCTAGCGGGGGGGCCAATGAGCAGTTCTTC. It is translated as CASSDASGGANEQFF.

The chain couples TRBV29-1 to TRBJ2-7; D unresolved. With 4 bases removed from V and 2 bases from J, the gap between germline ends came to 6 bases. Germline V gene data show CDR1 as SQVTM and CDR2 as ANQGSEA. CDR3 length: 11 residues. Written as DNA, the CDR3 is TGCAGCGTTGTGGCTACCTACGAGCAGTACTTC. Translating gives CSVVATYEQYF.

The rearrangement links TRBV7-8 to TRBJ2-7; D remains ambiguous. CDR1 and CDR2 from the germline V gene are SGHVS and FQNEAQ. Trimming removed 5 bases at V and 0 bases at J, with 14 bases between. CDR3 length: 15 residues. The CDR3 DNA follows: TGTGCCAGCAGCGTAGAGACACGAAGCTCCTACGAGCAGTACTTC. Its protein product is CASSVETRSSYEQYF.

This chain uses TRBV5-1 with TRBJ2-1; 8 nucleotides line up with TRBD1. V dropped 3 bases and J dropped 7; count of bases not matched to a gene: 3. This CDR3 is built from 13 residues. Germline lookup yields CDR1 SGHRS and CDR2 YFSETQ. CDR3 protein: CASSWTGRNEQFF. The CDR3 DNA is TGCGCCAGCAGCTGGACAGGGCGGAATGAGCAGTTCTTC.

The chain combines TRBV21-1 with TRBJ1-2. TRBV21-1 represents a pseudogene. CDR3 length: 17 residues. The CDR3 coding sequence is TGTGCCAGCAGCAAAGAAGGTAGCCGCCTCCCAATCTATGGCTACACCTTC. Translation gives CASSKEGSRLPIYGYTF.

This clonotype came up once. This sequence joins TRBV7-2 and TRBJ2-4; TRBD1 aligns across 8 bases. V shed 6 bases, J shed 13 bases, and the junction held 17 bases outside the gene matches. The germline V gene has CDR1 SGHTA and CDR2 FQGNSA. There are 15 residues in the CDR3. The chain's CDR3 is CASRAYPEDRAKQYF. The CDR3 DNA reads TGTGCCAGCAGAGCTTATCCCGAGGACAGGGCCAAGCAGTACTTC. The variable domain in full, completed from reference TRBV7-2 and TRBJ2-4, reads GAGVSQSPSNKVTEKGKDVELRCDPISGHTALYWYRQSLGQGLEFLIYFQGNSAPDKSGLPSDRFSAERTGGSVSTLTIQRTQQEDSAVYLCASRAYPEDRAKQYFGAGTRLSVL.

CDR3 DNA sequence: TGTGCCAGCAGTTACCAGGGTCGCTATGGCTACACCTTC. It specifies CASSYQGRYGYTF. The gene calls are TRBV6-2 or TRBV6-3 and TRBJ1-2, with D maybe TRBD1 (5 bases). Trimming cost V 2 bases and J 4 bases, with 8 bases left between them. The germline V gene encodes CDR1 MNHEY and CDR2 SVGEGT. The CDR3 contains 13 residues.

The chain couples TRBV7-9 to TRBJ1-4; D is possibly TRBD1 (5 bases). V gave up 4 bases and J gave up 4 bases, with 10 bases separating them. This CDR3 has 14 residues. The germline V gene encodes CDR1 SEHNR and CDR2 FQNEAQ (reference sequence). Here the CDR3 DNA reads TGTGCCAGCAGCTCGACAGCAAATAATGAAAAACTGTTTTTT. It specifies CASSSTANNEKLFF.

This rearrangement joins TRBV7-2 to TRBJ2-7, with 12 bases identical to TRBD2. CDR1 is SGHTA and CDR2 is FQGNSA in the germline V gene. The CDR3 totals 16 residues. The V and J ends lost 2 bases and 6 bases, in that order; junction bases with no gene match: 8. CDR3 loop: CASSLSLAGGRGEQYF. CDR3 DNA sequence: TGTGCCAGCAGCTTATCCCTAGCGGGAGGGCGGGGCGAGCAGTACTTC.

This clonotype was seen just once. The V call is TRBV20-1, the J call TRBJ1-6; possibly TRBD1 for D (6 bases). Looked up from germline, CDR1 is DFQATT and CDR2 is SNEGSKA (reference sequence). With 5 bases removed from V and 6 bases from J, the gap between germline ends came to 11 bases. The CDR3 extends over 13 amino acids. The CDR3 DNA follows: TGCAGTGCTCCAGGGGAGGGTAATTCACCCCTCCACTTT. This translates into CSAPGEGNSPLHF.

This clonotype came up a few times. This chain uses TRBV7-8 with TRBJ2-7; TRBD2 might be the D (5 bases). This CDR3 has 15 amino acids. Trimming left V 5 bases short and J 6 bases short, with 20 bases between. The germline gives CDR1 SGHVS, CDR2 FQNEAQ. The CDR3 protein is CASSPSTRTPLEQYF. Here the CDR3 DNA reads TGTGCCAGCAGCCCTAGCACCCGGACGCCGCTCGAGCAGTACTTC.

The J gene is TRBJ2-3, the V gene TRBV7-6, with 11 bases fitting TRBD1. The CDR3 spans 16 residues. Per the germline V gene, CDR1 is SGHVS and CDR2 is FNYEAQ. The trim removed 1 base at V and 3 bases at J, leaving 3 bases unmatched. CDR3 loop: CASSLGGDRGTDTQYF. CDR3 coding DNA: TGTGCCAGCAGCTTAGGTGGGGACAGGGGGACAGATACGCAGTATTTT.

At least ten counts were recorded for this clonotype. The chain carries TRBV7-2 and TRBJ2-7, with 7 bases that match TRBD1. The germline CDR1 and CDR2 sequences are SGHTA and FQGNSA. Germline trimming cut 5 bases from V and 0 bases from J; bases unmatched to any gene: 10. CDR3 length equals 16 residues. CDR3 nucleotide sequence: TGTGCCAGCAGCCGACCTCGGGACAGCCTCTCCTACGAGCAGTACTTC. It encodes CASSRPRDSLSYEQYF.